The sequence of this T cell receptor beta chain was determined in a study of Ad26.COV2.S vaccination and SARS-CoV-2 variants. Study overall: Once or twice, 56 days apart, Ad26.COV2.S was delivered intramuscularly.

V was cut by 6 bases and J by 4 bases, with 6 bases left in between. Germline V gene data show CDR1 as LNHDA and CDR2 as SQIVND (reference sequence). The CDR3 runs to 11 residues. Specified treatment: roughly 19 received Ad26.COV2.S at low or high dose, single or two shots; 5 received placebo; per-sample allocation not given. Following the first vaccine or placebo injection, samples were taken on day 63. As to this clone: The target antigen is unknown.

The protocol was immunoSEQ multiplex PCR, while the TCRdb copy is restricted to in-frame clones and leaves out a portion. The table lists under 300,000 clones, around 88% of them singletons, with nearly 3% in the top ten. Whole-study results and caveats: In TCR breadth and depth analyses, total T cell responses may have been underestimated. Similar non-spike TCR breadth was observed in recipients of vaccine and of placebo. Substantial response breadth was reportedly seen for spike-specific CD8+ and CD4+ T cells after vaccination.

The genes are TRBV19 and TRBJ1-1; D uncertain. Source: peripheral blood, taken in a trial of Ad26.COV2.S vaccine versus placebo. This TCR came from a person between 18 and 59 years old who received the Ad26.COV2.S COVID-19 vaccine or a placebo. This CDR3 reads CASREGTEAFF. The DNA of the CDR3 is TGTGCCAGTAGGGAGGGCACTGAAGCTTTCTTT. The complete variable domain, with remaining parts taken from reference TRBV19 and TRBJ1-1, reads DGGITQSPKYLFRKEGQNVTLSCEQNLNHDAMYWYRQDPGQGLRLIYYSQIVNDFQKGDIAEGYSVSREKKESFPLTVTSAQKNPTAFYLCASREGTEAFFGQGTRLTVV.